This T cell receptor beta chain originates from a study of blood T cell repertoires in COVID-19. The CDR3 contains 14 residues. CDR1 and CDR2 (germline): SGHKS, YYEKEE (reference sequence). Germline trimming cut 2 bases from V and 8 bases from J; bases unmatched to any gene: 5. The assay was immunoSEQ multiplex PCR, and TCRdb's table has in-frame clones only and misses some. The sample contains some 400,000 clones, around 90% of which appear only once. The sample taken for sequencing was peripheral blood. This chain links TRBV5-5 with TRBJ2-1; TRBD2 matches 9 bases. The sequence derives from a man between 18 and 29 years old with active or convalescent COVID-19. This CDR3 is CASSFGGGAYEQFF. DNA of the CDR3: TGTGCCAGCAGCTTTGGCGGGGGGGCCTATGAGCAGTTCTTC.